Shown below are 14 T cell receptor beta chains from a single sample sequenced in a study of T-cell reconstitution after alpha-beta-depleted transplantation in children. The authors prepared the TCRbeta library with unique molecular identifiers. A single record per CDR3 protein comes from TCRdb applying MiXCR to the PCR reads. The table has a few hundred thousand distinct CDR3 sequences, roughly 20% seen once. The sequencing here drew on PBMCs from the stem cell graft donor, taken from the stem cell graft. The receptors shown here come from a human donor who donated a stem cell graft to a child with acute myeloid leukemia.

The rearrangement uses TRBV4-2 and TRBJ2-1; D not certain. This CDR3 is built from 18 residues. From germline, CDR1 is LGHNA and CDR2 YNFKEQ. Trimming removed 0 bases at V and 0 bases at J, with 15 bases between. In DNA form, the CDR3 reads TGTGCCAGCAGCCAAGATCATGGCGGCGGCAGCTCCTACAATGAGCAGTTCTTC. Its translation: CASSQDHGGGSSYNEQFF.

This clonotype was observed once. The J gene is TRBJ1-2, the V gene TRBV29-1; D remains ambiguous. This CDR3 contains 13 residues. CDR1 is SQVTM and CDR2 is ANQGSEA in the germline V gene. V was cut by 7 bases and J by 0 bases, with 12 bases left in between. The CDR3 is CSAWAEANYGYTF. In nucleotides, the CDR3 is TGCAGCGCCTGGGCGGAGGCTAACTATGGCTACACCTTC.

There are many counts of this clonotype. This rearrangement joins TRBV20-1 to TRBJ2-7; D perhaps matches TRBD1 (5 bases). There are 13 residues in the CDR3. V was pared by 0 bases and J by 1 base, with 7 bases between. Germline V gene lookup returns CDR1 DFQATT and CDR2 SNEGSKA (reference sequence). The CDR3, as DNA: TGCAGTGCTAGAGATAAGGGGTCCTACGAGCAGTACTTC. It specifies CSARDKGSYEQYF.

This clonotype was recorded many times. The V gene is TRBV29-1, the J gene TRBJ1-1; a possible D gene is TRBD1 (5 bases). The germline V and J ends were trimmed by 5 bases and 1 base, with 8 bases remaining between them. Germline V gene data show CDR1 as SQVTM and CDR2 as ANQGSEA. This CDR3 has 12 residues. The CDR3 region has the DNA TGCAGCGTTTCCCAGGGGAACACTGAAGCTTTCTTT. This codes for CSVSQGNTEAFF. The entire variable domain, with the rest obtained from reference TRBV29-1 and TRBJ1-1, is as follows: SAVISQKPSRDICQRGTSLTIQCQVDSQVTMMFWYRQQPGQSLTLIATANQGSEATYESGFVIDKFPISRPNLTFSTLTVSNMSPEDSSIYLCSVSQGNTEAFFGQGTRLTVV.

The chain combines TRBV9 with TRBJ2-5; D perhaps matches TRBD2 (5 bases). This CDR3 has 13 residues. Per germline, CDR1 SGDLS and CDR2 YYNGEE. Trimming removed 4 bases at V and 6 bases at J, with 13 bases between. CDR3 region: CASSLRTEQTQYF. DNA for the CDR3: TGTGCCAGCAGCTTACGGACTGAGCAGACCCAGTACTTC. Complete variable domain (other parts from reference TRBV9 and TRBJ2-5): DSGVTQTPKHLITATGQRVTLRCSPRSGDLSVYWYQQSLDQGLQFLIQYYNGEERAKGNILERFSAQQFPDLHSELNLSSLELGDSALYFCASSLRTEQTQYFGPGTRLLVL.

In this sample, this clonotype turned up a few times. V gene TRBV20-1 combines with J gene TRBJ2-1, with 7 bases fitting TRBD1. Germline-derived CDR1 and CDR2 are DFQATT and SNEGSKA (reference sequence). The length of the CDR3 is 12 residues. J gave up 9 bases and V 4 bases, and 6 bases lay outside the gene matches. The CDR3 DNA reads TGCAGTGCTACTTTGACAGGGAGTGAGCAGTTCTTC. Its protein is CSATLTGSEQFF.

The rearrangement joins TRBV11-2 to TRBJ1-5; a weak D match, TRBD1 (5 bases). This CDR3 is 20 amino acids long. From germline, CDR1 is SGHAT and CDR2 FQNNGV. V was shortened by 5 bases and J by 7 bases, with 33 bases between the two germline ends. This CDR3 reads CASSATNRYLGSRYDQPQHF. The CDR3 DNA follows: TGTGCCAGCAGCGCCACGAACAGGTATTTGGGATCCCGGTATGACCAGCCCCAGCATTTT.

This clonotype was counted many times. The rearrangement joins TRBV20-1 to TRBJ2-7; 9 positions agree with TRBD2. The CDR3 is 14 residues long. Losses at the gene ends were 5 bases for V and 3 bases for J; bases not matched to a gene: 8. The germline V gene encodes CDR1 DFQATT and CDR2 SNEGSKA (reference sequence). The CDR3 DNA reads TGCAGTGCTTCATTGACTAGCGGCCACTACGAGCAGTACTTC. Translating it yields CSASLTSGHYEQYF.

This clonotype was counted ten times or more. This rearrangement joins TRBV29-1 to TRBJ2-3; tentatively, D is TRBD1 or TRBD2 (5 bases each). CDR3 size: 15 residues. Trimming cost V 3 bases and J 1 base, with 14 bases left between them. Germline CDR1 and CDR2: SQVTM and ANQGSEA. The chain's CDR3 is CSVDVTGLGTDTQYF. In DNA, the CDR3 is TGCAGCGTTGACGTAACAGGACTCGGCACAGATACGCAGTATTTT.

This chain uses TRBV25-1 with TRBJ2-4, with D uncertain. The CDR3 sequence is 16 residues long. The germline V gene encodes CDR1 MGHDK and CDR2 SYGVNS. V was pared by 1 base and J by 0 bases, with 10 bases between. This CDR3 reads CASSESQPLAKNIQYF. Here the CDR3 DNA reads TGTGCCAGCAGTGAATCCCAGCCCCTAGCCAAAAACATTCAGTACTTC. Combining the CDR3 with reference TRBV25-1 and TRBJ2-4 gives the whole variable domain EADIYQTPRYLVIGTGKKITLECSQTMGHDKMYWYQQDPGMELHLIHYSYGVNSTEKGDLSSESTVSRIRTEHFPLTLESARPSHTSQYLCASSESQPLAKNIQYFGAGTRLSVL.

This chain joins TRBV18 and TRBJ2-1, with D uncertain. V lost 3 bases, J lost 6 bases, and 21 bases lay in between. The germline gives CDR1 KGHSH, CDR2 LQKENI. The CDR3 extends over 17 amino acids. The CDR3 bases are TGTGCCAGCTCACCCATAAATCCCGGTCAATTTGGCAATGAGCAGTTCTTC. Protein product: CASSPINPGQFGNEQFF.

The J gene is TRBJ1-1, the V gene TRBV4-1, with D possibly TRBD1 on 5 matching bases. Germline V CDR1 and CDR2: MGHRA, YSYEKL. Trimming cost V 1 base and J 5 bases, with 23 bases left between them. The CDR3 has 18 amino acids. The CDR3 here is CASSQVGGRGPDRTEAFF. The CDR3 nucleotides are TGCGCCAGCAGCCAAGTCGGGGGTCGGGGCCCGGATAGGACTGAAGCTTTCTTT.

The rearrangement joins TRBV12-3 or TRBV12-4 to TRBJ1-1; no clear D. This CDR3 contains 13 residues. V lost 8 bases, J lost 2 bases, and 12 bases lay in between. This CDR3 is CASVTGFNTEAFF. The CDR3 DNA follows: TGTGCCAGCGTTACGGGTTTTAACACTGAAGCTTTCTTT.

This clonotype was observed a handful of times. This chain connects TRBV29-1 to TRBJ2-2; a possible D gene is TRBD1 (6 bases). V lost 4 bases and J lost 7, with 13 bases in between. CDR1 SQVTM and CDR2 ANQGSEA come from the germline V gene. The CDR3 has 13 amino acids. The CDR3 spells CSVGGLGGGELFF. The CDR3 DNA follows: TGCAGCGTTGGAGGGCTAGGGGGCGGGGAGCTGTTTTTT.